Sequencing of this T cell receptor (beta chain) was carried out in a study of shared clonotypes between healthy human individuals. Clones were sequenced by immunoSEQ multiplex PCR, and TCRdb holds only the in-frame ones, with some missing. The table records around 2,000,000 clones, 85% to 95% of them present only once. Germline lookup yields CDR1 GTSNPN and CDR2 SVGIG (reference sequence). V was pared by 0 bases and J by 3 bases, with 12 bases between. The CDR3 is 14 residues long. Concerning this clone: What it recognizes is unknown.

Study-wide results and limits: Sequencing of the sorted subsets was shown by rarefaction to be incomplete despite large depth. Relative to clonotypes present in all four donors, those not shared had lower generation probabilities.

Sequencing used naive CD4+ T cells sorted from blood. Subset given: CD45RA+ positively selected. The chain links TRBV30 to TRBJ2-7; D is tentatively TRBD1 or TRBD2 (5 bases each). This sequence was found in a man younger than 35 in good health. The CDR3 reads CAWSVPGPVYEQYF. The DNA for the CDR3 is TGTGCCTGGAGTGTCCCGGGACCCGTCTACGAGCAGTACTTC.